Shown below are 31 T cell receptor beta chains from a single sample sequenced in a study of blood T cell repertoires in COVID-19. The table came from immunoSEQ multiplex PCR; TCRdb's copy has only in-frame clones and leaves some out. This table has 110,000 or so clones, approximately 90% appearing once. The sample was peripheral blood. The origin of the receptors is a woman between 65 and 79 years old who had recovered from COVID-19.

This clone occurred a few times. At the DNA level, this CDR3 is encoded by other sequences in the same sample as well. V usage is TRBV18 and J usage is TRBJ1-1, with D tentatively TRBD1 (6 bases). Germline values: CDR1 KGHSH, CDR2 LQKENI. This CDR3 contains 14 residues. The V gene lost 3 bases and the J gene lost 4 bases, with 12 bases spanning the gap. The chain's CDR3 is CASSPGQTGTEAFF. The CDR3 DNA reads TGTGCCAGCTCACCCGGACAGACGGGCACTGAAGCTTTCTTT.

The chain couples TRBV12-3 or TRBV12-4 to TRBJ2-2; D might be TRBD2 (5 bases). Trimming shortened V by 3 bases and J by 7 bases, and 6 bases separated the two germline ends. This CDR3 region has 12 residues. CDR3 bases: TGTGCCAGCAGTTTCGGGATCGGGGAGCTGTTTTTT. Translation gives CASSFGIGELFF.

This clone has only a few counts. The J gene is TRBJ2-7, the V gene TRBV7-9; D remains ambiguous. Between the trimmed V and J ends, which lost 3 bases and 0 bases, there was a span of 9 bases. This CDR3 is 14 amino acids long. Germline loops: CDR1 SEHNR, CDR2 FQNEAQ (reference sequence). The CDR3: CASSLSQISYEQYF. The CDR3 nucleotides read TGTGCCAGCAGCTTGTCACAGATCTCCTACGAGCAGTACTTC.

This sequence joins TRBV15 and TRBJ2-1; possibly TRBD2 for D (6 bases). V was cut by 3 bases and J by 7 bases, with 19 bases left in between. This CDR3 is 16 amino acids long. Germline CDR1 LNHNV, CDR2 YYDKDF (reference sequence). The DNA for the CDR3 is TGTGCCACCAGCAGTCCTCTCATCCCGGGGAGGAATGAGCAGTTCTTC. Translation: CATSSPLIPGRNEQFF.

The J gene is TRBJ2-1, the V gene TRBV4-2; perhaps TRBD2 as D (5 bases). V dropped 4 bases and J dropped 0 bases, with 10 bases sitting between them. Looked up from germline, CDR1 is LGHNA and CDR2 is YNFKEQ. This CDR3 contains 15 residues. CDR3 residues: CASSLARSSYNEQFF. The CDR3, as DNA: TGTGCCAGCAGCCTAGCGAGGAGCTCCTACAATGAGCAGTTCTTC.

This chain joins TRBV27 and TRBJ2-3; possibly TRBD2 for D (6 bases). V was shortened by 3 bases and J by 3 bases, with 10 bases between the two germline ends. CDR1 is MNHEY, CDR2 SMNVEV, per germline (reference sequence). The CDR3 totals 14 residues. The DNA for the CDR3 is TGTGCCAGCAGTTTTTTTGGGACTACAGATACGCAGTATTTT. Translating it yields CASSFFGTTDTQYF.

This clone was observed a single time. V and J are TRBV6-5 and TRBJ1-4; no firm D call. The V and J ends lost 6 bases and 4 bases respectively, with 15 bases between them. This CDR3 has 15 amino acids. The germline V gene has CDR1 MNHEY and CDR2 SVGAGI. In DNA, the CDR3 is TGTGCCAGCAGCGTTTCTCGGGGTTATAATGAAAAACTGTTTTTT. Its translation: CASSVSRGYNEKLFF.

The chain uses TRBV15 and TRBJ2-3; 9 bases are a match to TRBD2. Per germline, CDR1 LNHNV and CDR2 YYDKDF (reference sequence). The J segment lost 2 bases and the V segment lost 8 bases, leaving 11 bases of the junction unmatched. The CDR3 loop spans 16 amino acids. CDR3 in DNA: TGTGCCACCTCTAATTACCAGCGGGAGGCCACAGATACGCAGTATTTT. Amino acids: CATSNYQREATDTQYF.

The chain has TRBV6-5 and TRBJ1-5; D is uncertain. This CDR3 has 14 amino acids. V lost 5 bases to trimming and J lost 4 bases, with 12 bases between them. Germline CDR1 MNHEY, CDR2 SVGAGI. The CDR3 nucleotides are TGTGCCAGCAGTACGGACGGGAGGAATCAGCCCCAGCATTTT. It encodes CASSTDGRNQPQHF.

The chain recombines TRBV11-2 with TRBJ1-1, with a possible D match to TRBD1 (6 bases). This CDR3 is built from 14 residues. V was trimmed by 4 bases and J by 1 base, leaving 10 bases between them. Germline lookup yields CDR1 SGHAT and CDR2 FQNNGV. The CDR3 loop reads CASSSGGPNTEAFF. The CDR3 region has the DNA TGTGCCAGCAGCTCCGGGGGGCCGAACACTGAAGCTTTCTTT.

The gene calls are TRBV5-1 and TRBJ1-2, with 8 bases lining up with TRBD1. This CDR3 has 16 amino acids. Germline V gene sequence: CDR1 SGHRS, CDR2 YFSETQ. Trimming took 0 bases from V and 2 from J; bases not matched to a gene: 6. The CDR3 sequence is CASSLGGTGTNYGYTF. CDR3 bases: TGCGCCAGCAGCTTGGGGGGGACAGGAACAAACTATGGCTACACCTTC.

This clone was observed a few times. The chain recombines TRBV14 with TRBJ1-3, with TRBD1 matching over 10 bases. The junction had 9 bases not matched to a gene; V was cut back by 4 bases and J by 3 bases. Germline V CDR1 and CDR2: SGHDN, FVKESK. This CDR3 has 17 residues. The CDR3 DNA follows: TGTGCCAGCAGCCTCCTCGGGACAGGGGCGCTTGGAAACACCATATATTTT. Its translation is CASSLLGTGALGNTIYF.

The table lists this clone with a few counts. The CDR3 loop reads CASSLSGTDSLEQFF. The CDR3 DNA follows: TGTGCCAGCAGCTTAAGTGGGACAGATAGTCTTGAGCAGTTCTTC. The chain is built from TRBV7-3 and TRBJ2-1; 7 bases fit TRBD1. Germline CDR1 and CDR2: SGHTA and FQGTGA. V shed 1 base and J 9 bases; nucleotides not matched to a gene: 9. The CDR3 is 15 residues long.

This clone was counted only a few times. The chain is built from TRBV12-3 or TRBV12-4 and TRBJ1-2; no clear D. The CDR3 covers 13 residues. Trimming took 3 bases from V and 0 from J, leaving 5 bases between them. CDR3 sequence: CASSLRANYGYTF. For the CDR3, the DNA is TGTGCCAGCAGTTTGAGAGCTAACTATGGCTACACCTTC.

This sequence joins TRBV5-8 and TRBJ2-3, with D hard to call. The germline V gene has CDR1 SGHTS and CDR2 YDEGEE. This CDR3 contains 15 residues. The V and J ends lost 4 bases and 2 bases respectively, with 14 bases between them. CDR3: CASSRAYAYTDTQYF. Here the CDR3 DNA reads TGTGCCAGCAGCCGAGCGTACGCGTACACAGATACGCAGTATTTT.

This clone occurred once. V gene TRBV3-1 (or the pseudogene TRBV3-2) combines with J gene TRBJ1-2; tentatively, D is TRBD1 (5 bases). From germline, CDR1 is LGHDT and CDR2 YNNKEL (reference sequence). The CDR3 is 15 amino acids. The germline V and J ends were trimmed by 3 bases and 4 bases, with 15 bases remaining between them. CDR3 loop: CASSHRQGYTYGYTF. CDR3 sequence (DNA): TGTGCCAGCAGCCACCGGCAGGGCTATACCTATGGCTACACCTTC.

This chain connects TRBV29-1 to TRBJ2-2; possible D gene TRBD2, 5 bases. V lost 7 bases and J 5 bases, leaving 17 bases between the germline ends. The CDR3 extends over 14 amino acids. Germline-derived CDR1 and CDR2 are SQVTM and ANQGSEA. CDR3 in amino acids: CSGARSRDTGELFF. In DNA, the CDR3 is TGCAGCGGCGCCCGATCACGGGATACCGGGGAGCTGTTTTTT.

V gene TRBV20-1 combines with J gene TRBJ1-1; D remains unclear. CDR1 is DFQATT, CDR2 SNEGSKA, per germline (reference sequence). The CDR3 extends over 13 amino acids. The V and J ends lost 3 bases and 3 bases respectively, with 11 bases between them. CDR3 protein: CSASIVLYTEAFF. The CDR3 DNA reads as TGCAGTGCTAGTATTGTGTTATACACTGAAGCTTTCTTT.

The chain is built from TRBV4-3 and TRBJ2-2; D is unclear. This CDR3 spans 15 amino acids. Germline CDR1 and CDR2: LGHNA and YSLEER. The ends were cut back, 4 bases at V and 5 bases at J, with 14 bases in the middle. In DNA, the CDR3 is TGCGCCAGCAGCCCCCTTGCAGTTGTTACCGGGGAGCTGTTTTTT. This codes for CASSPLAVVTGELFF.

The chain employs TRBV7-8 and TRBJ2-7; TRBD2 matches at 9 bases. V was clipped by 5 bases and J by 5 bases; unmatched bases: 10. Looked up from germline, CDR1 is SGHVS and CDR2 is FQNEAQ. CDR3 length: 15 amino acids. CDR3 sequence: CASSLIAGAGDEQYF. DNA for the CDR3: TGTGCCAGCAGCCTAATAGCGGGAGCCGGGGACGAGCAGTACTTC.

The gene calls are TRBV28 and TRBJ1-6, with 7 bases lining up with TRBD1. The CDR3 has 15 residues. CDR1 is MDHEN, CDR2 SYDVKM, per germline. V lost 4 bases and J lost 5; bases outside the gene matches: 5. The CDR3 nucleotides read TGTGCCAGCAGTTCCGGACAGGTCGATAATTCACCCCTCCACTTT. Translation gives CASSSGQVDNSPLHF. Full variable domain (missing parts from reference TRBV28 and TRBJ1-6): DVKVTQSSRYLVKRTGEKVFLECVQDMDHENMFWYRQDPGLGLRLIYFSYDVKMKEKGDIPEGYSVSREKKERFSLILESASTNQTSMYLCASSSGQVDNSPLHFGNGTRLTVT.

This sequence joins TRBV21-1 and TRBJ2-4; the D call in the table, TRBD2, was not verified against the DNA. TRBV21-1 is deemed a pseudogene. The CDR3 covers 14 residues. The CDR3 here is CASSTSRAKNIQYF. Written as DNA, the CDR3 is TGTGCCAGCAGCACTAGCAGGGCCAAAAACATTCAGTACTTC.

The CDR3 DNA follows: TGTGCCACCAGTGACCCAGCCAGGGAAGGGGGTAATGAGCAGTTCTTC. This translates into CATSDPAREGGNEQFF. The gene calls are TRBV24-1 and TRBJ2-1; tentatively, D is TRBD1 (6 bases). The CDR3 is made up of 16 amino acids. Germline-derived CDR1 and CDR2 are KGHDR and SFDVKD. Between the trimmed V and J ends, which lost 4 bases and 7 bases, there was a span of 19 bases.

The chain is built from TRBV7-9 and TRBJ2-7; weak D call: TRBD1 (5 bases). Germline loops: CDR1 SEHNR, CDR2 FQNEAQ (reference sequence). V lost 5 bases and J 3 bases, leaving 17 bases between the germline ends. CDR3 length equals 15 residues. The CDR3 nucleotides read TGTGCCAGCAGCAAAGTTAGGGGCATTGACTACGAGCAGTACTTC. Protein sequence: CASSKVRGIDYEQYF.

The chain links TRBV28 to TRBJ2-5, with D possibly TRBD2 on 6 matching bases. CDR3 size: 13 residues. CDR1 and CDR2 (germline): MDHEN, SYDVKM. V shed 7 bases and J shed 5 bases, with 14 bases lying between them. The CDR3 nucleotides read TGTGCCAGCATTCGGACGGGGAGGGAGACCCAGTACTTC. It translates to CASIRTGRETQYF.

The chain links TRBV7-2 to TRBJ2-1; weak D call: TRBD1 (6 bases). V was pared by 4 bases and J by 8 bases, with 12 bases between. The CDR3 consists of 13 residues. The germline gives CDR1 SGHTA, CDR2 FQGNSA. CDR3 in amino acids: CASSSTGTHEQFF. In DNA, the CDR3 is TGTGCCAGCAGCTCTACAGGGACCCATGAGCAGTTCTTC.

This chain connects TRBV18 to TRBJ2-3; 9 nucleotides line up with TRBD2. The V gene end was trimmed by 2 bases and the J gene end by 11 bases; junction bases not matched to a gene: 17. The CDR3 contains 17 residues. Germline loops: CDR1 KGHSH, CDR2 LQKENI. In nucleotides, the CDR3 is TGTGCCAGCTCACCAAGGCCAGCGGGGGGATCACCGCGGGGGCAGTATTTT. Amino acid sequence: CASSPRPAGGSPRGQYF.

This clone came up once. The chain employs TRBV4-3 and TRBJ1-2; TRBD1 agrees at 9 bases. V trimming: 3 bases; J trimming: 7 bases; junction bases outside the gene matches: 9. This CDR3 is 15 amino acids long. The germline V gene encodes CDR1 LGHNA and CDR2 YSLEER. CDR3 sequence: CASSQGTGQGGGYTF. The CDR3 nucleotides read TGCGCCAGCAGCCAGGGTACGGGACAGGGAGGTGGCTACACCTTC.

This rearrangement joins TRBV27 to TRBJ2-1, with 8 bases fitting TRBD1. Germline values: CDR1 MNHEY, CDR2 SMNVEV (reference sequence). V was pared by 3 bases and J by 8 bases, with 9 bases of the junction left unmatched. CDR3 length equals 15 residues. The CDR3: CASSFWDRIRDEQFF. CDR3 DNA sequence: TGTGCCAGCAGTTTCTGGGACAGGATTAGGGATGAGCAGTTCTTC.

This chain joins TRBV19 and TRBJ2-7, with D maybe TRBD2 (6 bases). CDR1 is LNHDA, CDR2 SQIVND, per germline (reference sequence). The ends were cut back, 9 bases at V and 6 bases at J, with 18 bases in the middle. The CDR3 contains 13 residues. The CDR3 bases are TGTGCCAGCTGCTGTGGGGGGTTTGGCGAGCAGTACTTC. As protein: CASCCGGFGEQYF.

The rearrangement links TRBV28 to TRBJ2-7, with TRBD1 matching over 8 bases. The CDR3 extends over 16 amino acids. Trimming at V came to 2 bases and at J to 4 bases, leaving 10 bases not matched to a gene. CDR1 and CDR2 (germline): MDHEN, SYDVKM. The CDR3 sequence is CASSLGRTGLSYEQYF. As DNA, the CDR3 is TGTGCCAGCAGTTTAGGCCGGACAGGGTTAAGTTACGAGCAGTACTTC.